This TCR beta chain was captured in a study of identical twins (dated by TCRdb to about 2016). Describing the broader study: To test whether fetal clonotypes persist, this study deep-sequenced TCR alpha and beta repertoires from monozygotic twins, from unrelated adults of various ages, and from cord blood. To rule out contamination, replicate twin experiments were performed at different times with different library preparation protocols.

The receptor library was made with 5' RACE. Data came from an Illumina HiSeq 2000. Template switching introduced a universal primer binding site; the final cDNA contained a unique molecular identifier, enabling accurate counting of TCR cDNA molecules. First-strand cDNA for TCR alpha and beta chains was synthesized from specific primers in the conserved constant-segment region. To control for contamination, every cDNA library was double barcoded, receiving both a SMART-Mk sample barcode and Illumina barcodes. TruSeq adapter sequences and Illumina sample barcodes were added in two successive PCR steps. The Illumina HiSeq platform was used with custom primers to sequence TCR alpha and beta cDNA libraries. The published analysis was carried out like this. MiGEC was used to process raw reads and extract unique molecular identifiers, and MiXCR was used to find CDR3 positions. For each individual, recombination models were inferred using an EM algorithm with the repgenHMM and IGoR tools. The analysis of shared clonotypes was done with the tcR package in R, with sharing normalized by the product of cloneset sizes. Out-of-frame nonproductive sequences were analyzed to study raw recombination free of thymic and clonal selection effects. TCRdb reran the public reads through fastp at Q25 and MiXCR, keeping productive beta chains. Rows with one shared CDR3 protein collapse into an entry with the most common genes and DNA. The V and J calls come from TCRdb's annotation, not from the publication. This sample comprises about 520,000 distinct CDR3 sequences, about 20% of them detected only once. 0.91% of the sample rests with the top ten.

What the work shows at the level of the full study, not this receptor alone: Invariant T cells such as MAIT and iNKT could partly confound zero-insertion analyses, although diverse VJ usage argued against such confounding for most clonotypes. In beta out-of-frame sequences, excess twin sharing was weaker, because having fewer shared sequences lowered the signal-to-noise ratio. Abundant cord blood beta clonotypes had fewer insertions, young adult naive repertoires showed a similar but weaker trend, and memory repertoires showed no such trend. Recombination models systematically underestimated out-of-frame TCR alpha sharing in monozygotic twins but agreed with sharing between unrelated individuals. Compared with coincidental sharing between unrelated individuals, an excess of low generation-probability sequences was observed among out-of-frame TCR alpha sequences shared between twins. Because the same donors could not be followed over many years, the conclusions depended on cross-sectional statistical analysis.

In this sample, this clonotype turned up a few times. This receptor's antigen is unknown. No much larger clonotype is one base removed from it; base qualities were not supplied. For this chain, trimming is 1 base at the V end and 7 bases at the J end, and the number of junction bases without a gene match is 15. CDR1 and CDR2 (DFQATT, SNEGSKA) derive from the germline V gene (reference sequence). Taken from cysteine to phenylalanine, the CDR3 has 16 residues. The retained sequence is limited to the CDR3, 48 bases, with the frame set at the first base. All donors were healthy Caucasians. Three pairs of female monozygotic twins, all aged roughly 18 to 30 years, made up the twin cohort. Positive isolation kits from Invitrogen were used to isolate CD4+ and CD8+ T cell populations. The data also belong to a second study, concerning T cells expressing NK-cell markers. Taken from the second paper: Three sorted T-cell subsets (CD3+CD56+NKG2C+, CD3+CD56+NKG2C- and CD3+CD56-NKG2C+) from under 10 donors had their TCR beta-chain repertoires profiled. Of the eight sequenced donors, seven were found to be HCMV-seropositive and one was found to be HCMV-seronegative. In several experiments an anti-gammadeltaTCR antibody was added to restrict sorting to alphabetaTCR-expressing T cells. For about 6 donors, the dominant CD3+CD56+NKG2C+ clonotypes were among the top 10 CD8+ clonotypes and accounted for about 1.0-7.5% of CD8+ T cells. Those dominant clonotypes were again the most abundant among CD3+CD56-NKG2C+ cells in several donors, at roughly 28.3-65%. Whether the expanded NKG2C-expressing T cell clones were specific for HCMV antigens remained unclear. The eight sequenced donors were randomly selected healthy volunteers, three men and five women. A commercial ELISA kit detecting HCMV-specific IgG in serum was used to determine HCMV serostatus. MIGEC handled demultiplexing of the reads and grouping by UMI, while MiTCR was used to assemble and quantify clonotypes. To exclude erroneous sequences, only TCR cDNA sequences supported by at least two reads were retained. The tcR package was used for downstream repertoire analysis, with clonotypes matched between fractions based on CDR3 nucleotide sequence plus V segment. VDJmatch was used to annotate antigen specificity against VDJdb, with one amino acid substitution allowed in CDR3.

Specimen: CD4+ T cells sorted from blood. Recombination linked TRBV20-1 to TRBJ2-7; the junction holds 8 bases that match TRBD2. The TCR comes from a woman between 18 and 29 years old in good health. CDR3 region: CSARAPLRAGVREQYF. DNA sequence: TGCAGTGCTAGAGCCCCGCTCCGAGCGGGAGTAAGAGAGCAGTACTTC.